Presented here are 28 T cell receptor beta chains from one specimen sequenced in a study of CD8+ T cells in alopecia areata. Extracted RNA was reverse transcribed into cDNA, the sequencing template. Assay: immunoSEQ multiplex PCR; the TCRdb copy retains only in-frame clones and omits some. Among 150,000 to 200,000 clones listed, just over 65% were seen once. The sample here was CD8+ T cells sorted from blood, taken at week 0. These receptors came from a human donor with alopecia areata.

Written as DNA, the CDR3 is TGTGCCTGGAGCTTCACGGGACTTAGCACAGATACGCAGTATTTT. Amino acids: CAWSFTGLSTDTQYF. The chain recombines TRBV30 with TRBJ2-3; possibly TRBD2 for D (6 bases). Germline V CDR1 and CDR2: GTSNPN, SVGIG (reference sequence). This CDR3 is built from 15 residues. V lost 3 bases, J lost 0 bases, and 13 bases lay in between.

The V call is TRBV7-9, the J call TRBJ2-5; D is unclear. CDR3 length equals 14 residues. V was pared by 6 bases and J by 7 bases, with 18 bases between. Germline V gives CDR1 SEHNR, CDR2 FQNEAQ (reference sequence). The CDR3 is CASRGDSELGTQYF. The CDR3 nucleotides read TGTGCCAGCAGGGGCGATTCGGAACTTGGGACCCAGTACTTC.

The chain carries TRBV27 and TRBJ2-7; D is unclear. CDR3 size: 15 residues. The V gene's germline CDR1 is MNHEY and CDR2 SMNVEV (reference sequence). V was cut by 6 bases and J by 0 bases, with 15 bases left in between. This CDR3 reads CASSSRPGPSYEQYF. DNA for the CDR3: TGTGCCAGCAGCTCCCGACCAGGCCCCTCCTACGAGCAGTACTTC.

Remarks on this clone: The sample holds other DNA sequences that translate to the same CDR3. The rearrangement uses TRBV5-6 and TRBJ2-2; the D gene is possibly TRBD2 (5 bases). The CDR3 is 13 residues long. Per germline, CDR1 SGHDT and CDR2 YYEEEE. The ends were cut back, 0 bases at V and 6 bases at J, with 6 bases in the middle. This chain's CDR3 is CASSLGGSGELFF. The CDR3 DNA is TGTGCCAGCAGCTTGGGAGGGTCCGGGGAGCTGTTTTTT.

In its sample, this clone was seen a few times. The J gene is TRBJ2-7, the V gene TRBV11-1; no clear D. V lost 5 bases and J 5 bases, leaving 22 bases between the germline ends. CDR3 length equals 16 residues. Germline-derived CDR1 and CDR2 are SGHAT and FQDESV (reference sequence). The DNA of the CDR3 is TGTGCCAGCAGCCCCCAAGTGCGGAAAAGGTCCCACGAGCAGTACTTC. Its translation: CASSPQVRKRSHEQYF.

The rearrangement uses TRBV29-1 and TRBJ1-1, with 9 bases lining up with TRBD1. The CDR3 length is 13 residues. V lost 7 bases to trimming and J lost 3 bases; unmatched junction nucleotides: 6. Germline V lookup: CDR1 SQVTM, CDR2 ANQGSEA. CDR3 DNA sequence: TGCAGCGGAGACAGGGGGGATGACACTGAAGCTTTCTTT. This translates into CSGDRGDDTEAFF.

V usage is TRBV5-1 and J usage is TRBJ1-3; D might be TRBD1 (5 bases). This CDR3 is 13 amino acids long. V was shortened by 0 bases and J by 7 bases, with 8 bases between the two germline ends. CDR1 and CDR2 (germline): SGHRS, YFSETQ. CDR3 in DNA: TGCGCCAGCAGCTTGGACTGGGGGAACACCATATATTTT. This gives the protein CASSLDWGNTIYF.

V is TRBV27 and J is TRBJ1-2; D possibly corresponds to TRBD1 (5 bases). The CDR3 is 13 amino acids. V lost 3 bases, J lost 4 bases, and 9 bases lay in between. In germline, CDR1 is MNHEY, CDR2 SMNVEV (reference sequence). The CDR3 DNA is TGTGCCAGCAGTTTGGGGCCGGGCTATGGCTACACCTTC. It translates to CASSLGPGYGYTF.

CDR3 sequence: CASSPAYVYEQYF. For the CDR3, the DNA is TGTGCCAGCAGTCCTGCCTATGTCTACGAGCAGTACTTC. The chain is built from TRBV27 and TRBJ2-7; no clear D gene. The CDR3 is made up of 13 amino acids. CDR1 MNHEY and CDR2 SMNVEV come from the germline V gene (reference sequence). The V and J ends lost 5 bases and 3 bases respectively, with 11 bases between them.

CDR3 protein: CASSLVYVGLVISNQPQHF. The DNA of the CDR3 is TGTGCCAGCAGCTTAGTTTACGTCGGGTTGGTGATAAGCAATCAGCCCCAGCATTTT. The chain couples TRBV11-2 to TRBJ1-5; D remains unclear. V was shortened by 1 base and J by 1 base, with 20 bases between the two germline ends. The germline V gene has CDR1 SGHAT and CDR2 FQNNGV. The CDR3 has 19 amino acids.

This chain connects TRBV5-1 to TRBJ2-5; a possible D gene is TRBD1 (6 bases). The CDR3 loop spans 14 amino acids. Deletions cut 5 bases from V and 5 bases from J, with 16 bases between. CDR1 is SGHRS, CDR2 YFSETQ, per germline. The CDR3 region is CASSLYRVWETQYF. The CDR3 DNA reads TGCGCCAGCAGTCTATACAGGGTATGGGAGACCCAGTACTTC. The complete variable domain, with remaining parts taken from reference TRBV5-1 and TRBJ2-5, reads KAGVTQTPRYLIKTRGQQVTLSCSPISGHRSVSWYQQTPGQGLQFLFEYFSETQRNKGNFPGRFSGRQFSNSRSEMNVSTLELGDSALYLCASSLYRVWETQYFGPGTRLLVL.

The V call is TRBV6-1, the J call TRBJ2-7; no firm D call. V was pared by 2 bases and J by 5 bases, with 10 bases between. The germline V gene has CDR1 MNHNS and CDR2 SASEGT. CDR3 size: 13 residues. The CDR3 spells CASSETFPDEQYF. In DNA, the CDR3 is TGTGCCAGCAGTGAAACGTTTCCGGACGAGCAGTACTTC.

V is TRBV30 and J is TRBJ1-5; D is perhaps TRBD1 (5 bases). The CDR3 is made up of 16 amino acids. CDR1 is GTSNPN and CDR2 is SVGIG in the germline V gene (reference sequence). Between the trimmed V and J ends, which lost 2 bases and 4 bases, there was a span of 18 bases. CDR3 bases: TGTGCCTGGAGTCTCGGCAGAGGGGTTGGGAATCAGCCCCAGCATTTT. Residues: CAWSLGRGVGNQPQHF.

The V and J genes are TRBV5-7 and TRBJ2-7; D not resolved. TRBV5-7 is recorded as an ORF, its role being uncertain. The length of the CDR3 is 13 residues. V was pared by 6 bases and J by 0 bases, with 10 bases between. The DNA for the CDR3 is TGTGCCAGCATGCCGGCACCCTCCTACGAGCAGTACTTC. It encodes CASMPAPSYEQYF.

The count of this clone is one. The V call is TRBV7-9, the J call TRBJ1-2, with D maybe TRBD1 (5 bases). Deletions cut 1 base from V and 5 bases from J, with 11 bases between. Germline V gene lookup returns CDR1 SEHNR and CDR2 FQNEAQ (reference sequence). This CDR3 is built from 14 residues. CDR3 DNA: TGTGCCAGCAGCTTAGAGACAGACCGGTATGGCTACACCTTC. It codes for CASSLETDRYGYTF.

The V and J genes are TRBV29-1 and TRBJ2-2, with 12 positions matching TRBD1. Trimming took 6 bases from V and 0 from J; bases not matched to a gene: 11. CDR1 SQVTM and CDR2 ANQGSEA come from the germline V gene. The CDR3 contains 18 residues. CDR3: CSVAGGQGAGANTGELFF. CDR3 DNA sequence: TGCAGCGTAGCCGGGGGACAGGGGGCTGGGGCGAACACCGGGGAGCTGTTTTTT.

This clone has only a few counts. The J gene is TRBJ2-1, the V gene TRBV6-5; the match to TRBD1 covers 10 bases. The CDR3 is 13 residues long. J gave up 10 bases and V 6 bases, and 6 bases lay outside the gene matches. Germline V gene data show CDR1 as MNHEY and CDR2 as SVGAGI. In nucleotides, the CDR3 is TGTGCCAGCAGCATGGACAGGGGGTACGAGCAGTTCTTC. It encodes CASSMDRGYEQFF.

This sequence joins TRBV27 and TRBJ2-1; 7 bases align to TRBD1. Losses at the gene ends were 10 bases for V and 0 bases for J; bases not matched to a gene: 6. This CDR3 region has 14 residues. Germline values: CDR1 MNHEY, CDR2 SMNVEV (reference sequence). The CDR3 DNA follows: TGTGCCACCTCCTCAGGGGGCTCCTACAATGAGCAGTTCTTC. Its translation is CATSSGGSYNEQFF.

The rearrangement joins TRBV5-6 to TRBJ1-4; tentatively, D is TRBD1 (5 bases). V gave up 4 bases and J gave up 12 bases, with 10 bases separating them. Per the germline V gene, CDR1 is SGHDT and CDR2 is YYEEEE. This CDR3 is built from 11 residues. As DNA, the CDR3 is TGTGCCAGCAGCCAAGGGGCGCAACTGTTTTTT. This sequence encodes CASSQGAQLFF. Complete variable domain (other parts from reference TRBV5-6 and TRBJ1-4): DAGVTQSPTHLIKTRGQQVTLRCSPKSGHDTVSWYQQALGQGPQFIFQYYEEEERQRGNFPDRFSGHQFPNYSSELNVNALLLGDSALYLCASSQGAQLFFGSGTQLSVL.

The CDR3 sequence is CASTSPGNEQFF. The CDR3 nucleotides are TGTGCCAGCACCTCCCCCGGCAATGAGCAGTTCTTC. The chain employs TRBV27 and TRBJ2-1; no clear D gene. V lost 7 bases and J 6 bases, leaving 10 bases between the germline ends. Germline CDR1 is MNHEY and CDR2 is SMNVEV (reference sequence). CDR3 length: 12 amino acids.

Only a few counts were recorded for this clone. J is TRBJ1-4 and V is TRBV23-1, with D possibly being TRBD1 (5 bases). TRBV23-1 belongs to the ORF category, with a function that is uncertain. The CDR3 totals 13 residues. V lost 8 bases and J 2 bases, leaving 9 bases between the germline ends. CDR3 bases: TGCGCCAGCCAGGGCTCGACTAATGAAAAACTGTTTTTT. It specifies CASQGSTNEKLFF.

This sequence joins TRBV6-1 and TRBJ2-5, with D maybe TRBD1 (6 bases). The CDR3 runs 14 residues. Germline-derived CDR1 and CDR2 are MNHNS and SASEGT. V was shortened by 4 bases and J by 2 bases, with 11 bases between the two germline ends. CDR3 nucleotide sequence: TGTGCCAGCAGTGTCGTGGGGGCACAAGAGACCCAGTACTTC. It is translated as CASSVVGAQETQYF.

The table lists this clone with a count of one. The gene calls are TRBV15 and TRBJ2-3; perhaps TRBD2 as D (5 bases). Germline lookup yields CDR1 LNHNV and CDR2 YYDKDF (reference sequence). Trimming took off 8 bases at V and 6 bases at J, with 12 bases between the two ends. The CDR3 length is 12 residues. The CDR3 sequence is CATWGAGDTQYF. CDR3 sequence (DNA): TGTGCCACCTGGGGAGCTGGGGATACGCAGTATTTT.

The rearrangement uses TRBV6-5 and TRBJ1-1; TRBD1 matches at 9 bases. The CDR3 has 15 amino acids. Per germline, CDR1 MNHEY and CDR2 SVGAGI. V lost 0 bases to trimming and J lost 6 bases; unmatched junction nucleotides: 5. CDR3: CASSYSTGGASEAFF. CDR3 DNA sequence: TGTGCCAGCAGTTACTCTACAGGGGGCGCATCTGAAGCTTTCTTT.

This clone was detected once. The V gene is TRBV6-5, the J gene TRBJ1-1; 7 bases map to TRBD1. Trimming at V came to 6 bases and at J to 4 bases, leaving 5 bases not matched to a gene. From germline, CDR1 is MNHEY and CDR2 SVGAGI. The CDR3 length is 13 residues. In DNA, the CDR3 is TGTGCCAGCAGCAAGGGGGCGACCACTGAAGCTTTCTTT. Protein sequence: CASSKGATTEAFF.

The chain uses TRBV4-1 and TRBJ2-7; the match to TRBD2 covers 8 bases. Germline V gene sequence: CDR1 MGHRA, CDR2 YSYEKL. After removal of 2 bases from V and 2 bases from J, the junction contained 2 bases not matched to a gene. This CDR3 comprises 14 residues. The CDR3 DNA reads as TGCGCCAGCAGCCAACATAGCGGGACCTACGAGCAGTACTTC. It is translated as CASSQHSGTYEQYF.

V is TRBV9 and J is TRBJ2-3; TRBD2 matches at 11 bases. The CDR3 covers 16 residues. The junction had 7 bases not matched to a gene; V was cut back by 3 bases and J by 4 bases. Germline CDR1 is SGDLS and CDR2 is YYNGEE. The CDR3 nucleotides are TGTGCCAGCAGCGAGTTTAGCGGGGGGGCCGCAGATACGCAGTATTTT. Protein: CASSEFSGGAADTQYF.

The V gene is TRBV7-9, the J gene TRBJ2-7, with TRBD2 matching 9 bases. The CDR3 consists of 13 residues. The trim removed 8 bases at V and 5 bases at J, leaving 7 bases unmatched. CDR1 and CDR2 from the germline V gene are SEHNR and FQNEAQ (reference sequence). CDR3 residues: CASSAGGLNEQYF. The CDR3 DNA reads TGTGCCAGCTCCGCGGGGGGGCTGAACGAGCAGTACTTC. The entire variable domain, with the rest obtained from reference TRBV7-9 and TRBJ2-7, is as follows: DTGVSQNPRHKITKRGQNVTFRCDPISEHNRLYWYRQTLGQGPEFLTYFQNEAQLEKSRLLSDRFSAERPKGSFSTLEIQRTEQGDSAMYLCASSAGGLNEQYFGPGTRLTVT.